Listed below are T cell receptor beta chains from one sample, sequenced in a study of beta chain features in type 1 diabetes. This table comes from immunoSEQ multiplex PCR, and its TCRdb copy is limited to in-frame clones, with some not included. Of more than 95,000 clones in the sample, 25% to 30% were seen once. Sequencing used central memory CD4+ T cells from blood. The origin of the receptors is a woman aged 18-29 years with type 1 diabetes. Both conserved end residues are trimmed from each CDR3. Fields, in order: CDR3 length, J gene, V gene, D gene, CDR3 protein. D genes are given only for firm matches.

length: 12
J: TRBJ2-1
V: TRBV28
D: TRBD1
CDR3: ASMGTGPYNEQF

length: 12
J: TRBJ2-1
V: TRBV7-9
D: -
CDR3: ASSFDTSYNEQF

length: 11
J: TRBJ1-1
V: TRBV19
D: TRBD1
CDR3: ASSNRGRTEAF

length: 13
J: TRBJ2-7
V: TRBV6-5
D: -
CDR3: ASSSLGDASYEQY

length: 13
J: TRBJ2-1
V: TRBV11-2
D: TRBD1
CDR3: ASSLGFAGGNEQF

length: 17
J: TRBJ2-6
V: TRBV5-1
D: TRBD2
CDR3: ASSSAGLAGVGGANVLT

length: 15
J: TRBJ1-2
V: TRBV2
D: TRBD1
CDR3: ASSASGTGGVWNGYT

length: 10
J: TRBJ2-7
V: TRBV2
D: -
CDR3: ASRDNTYEQY

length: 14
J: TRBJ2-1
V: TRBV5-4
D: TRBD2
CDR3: ASSSPSGSVNNEQF

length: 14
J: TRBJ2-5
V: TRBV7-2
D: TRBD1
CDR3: ASSPHGTTGEETQY

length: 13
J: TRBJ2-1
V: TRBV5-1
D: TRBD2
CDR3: ASSSLAGRNNEQF

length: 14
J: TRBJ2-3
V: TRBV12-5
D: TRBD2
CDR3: ASGPGTSERTDTQY

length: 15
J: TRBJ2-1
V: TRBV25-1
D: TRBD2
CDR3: ASRSVLGREAKDEQF

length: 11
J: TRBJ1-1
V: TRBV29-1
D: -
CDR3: SAENSGSTEAF

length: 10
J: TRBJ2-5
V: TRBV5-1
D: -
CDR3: ASSYSRETQY

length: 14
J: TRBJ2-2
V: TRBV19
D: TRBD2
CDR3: ASSMSLAGGIGELF

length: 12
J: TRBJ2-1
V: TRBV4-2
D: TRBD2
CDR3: ASSQVAGGGEQF

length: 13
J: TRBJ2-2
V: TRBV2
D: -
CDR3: ASSELGEDTGELF

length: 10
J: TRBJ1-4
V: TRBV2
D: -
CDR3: ASSERNEKLF

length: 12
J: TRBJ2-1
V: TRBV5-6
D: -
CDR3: ASSLGSSYNEQF

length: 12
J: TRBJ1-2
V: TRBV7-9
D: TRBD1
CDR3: ASSRGQGEGGYT

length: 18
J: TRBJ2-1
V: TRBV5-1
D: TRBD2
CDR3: ASSLAVLGLGGLGGNEQF

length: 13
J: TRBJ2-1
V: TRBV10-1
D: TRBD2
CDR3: ASSRTSEAGNEQF

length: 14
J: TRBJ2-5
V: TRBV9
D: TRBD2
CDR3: ASSWSAGEPRETQY

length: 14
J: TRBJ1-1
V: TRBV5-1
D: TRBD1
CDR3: ASSQGLGQGNTEAF

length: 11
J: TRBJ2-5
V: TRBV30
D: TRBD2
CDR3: AWTSGHQETQY

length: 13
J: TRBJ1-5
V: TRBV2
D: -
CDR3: ASSAGIYSNQPQH

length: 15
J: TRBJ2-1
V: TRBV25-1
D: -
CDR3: ASSEQHSVVFHNEQF

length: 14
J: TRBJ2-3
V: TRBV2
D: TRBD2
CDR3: ASSSRLAGDEDTQY

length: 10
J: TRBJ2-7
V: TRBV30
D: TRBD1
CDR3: AWTGGRYEQY

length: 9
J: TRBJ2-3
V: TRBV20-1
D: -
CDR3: SAVQRDTQY

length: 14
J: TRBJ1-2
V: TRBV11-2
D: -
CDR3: ASSLGSGTHRYGYT

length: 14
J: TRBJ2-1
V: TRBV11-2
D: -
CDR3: ASSQLVGLGTREQF

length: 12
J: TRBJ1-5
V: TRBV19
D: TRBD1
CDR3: ASSATGDNQPQH

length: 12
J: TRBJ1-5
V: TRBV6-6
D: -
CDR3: ASSYYGGNQPQH

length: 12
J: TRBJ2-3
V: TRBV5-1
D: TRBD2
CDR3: ASTGLADVDTQY

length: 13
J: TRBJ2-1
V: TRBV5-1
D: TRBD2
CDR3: ASTSSGSSYNEQF

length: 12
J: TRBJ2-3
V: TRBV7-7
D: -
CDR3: ASSSGSSGDTQY